This T cell receptor (beta chain) was captured in a study of T cells in Graves' hyperthyroidism and ophthalmopathy. The germline gives CDR1 SGHDN, CDR2 FVKESK. The ends were cut back, 3 bases at V and 0 bases at J, with 21 bases in the middle. The CDR3 has 19 amino acids. The source material, RNA transcripts, was used to amplify TCR beta CDR3 regions. Carried out on the TCR CDR3, a first-round RT-PCR used the HTBI primer set. Using its own MiXCR run on the multiplex PCR reads, TCRdb lists one record per CDR3 protein. The sample yields about 720,000 distinct CDR3 sequences, about 16% seen once. This clonotype came up a few times.

This rearrangement joins TRBV14 to TRBJ2-1; D is possibly TRBD1 or TRBD2 (5 bases each). The receptor's source is a man in his late teens or twenties with Graves' hyperthyroidism. Sequencing was carried out using blood. CDR3 nucleotides: TGTGCCAGCAGCCAGTATCACGGGACCTTAACTTTCTCCTACAATGAGCAGTTCTTC. As protein: CASSQYHGTLTFSYNEQFF.